This T cell receptor beta chain was retrieved from a study of identical twins. General observations from the study: Beta clonotypes that were abundant in cord blood contained fewer insertions, a pattern absent from memory repertoires. Out-of-frame alpha sequences common to twins were enriched for low generation probability.

The V gene's germline CDR1 is MNHEY and CDR2 SVGAGI. V gave up 3 bases and J gave up 4 bases, with 13 bases separating them. This CDR3 comprises 15 residues. Many counts were recorded for this clonotype. Its antigen remains unknown. Healthy Caucasians alone served as donors. The authors used template switching to add a universal primer site and gave cDNA unique molecular identifiers. TCRdb re-derived calls from the 5' RACE reads in MiXCR, one entry per CDR3 protein. This table has around 1.7 million distinct CDR3 sequences, about 32% appearing once. What was sequenced was cord blood. The chain recombines TRBV6-5 with TRBJ2-1, with D possibly being TRBD2 (5 bases). This sequence originates from a newborn girl in good health. The CDR3 DNA follows: TGTGCCAGCAGTTATACGGGCGGGTCATACAATGAGCAGTTCTTC. It encodes CASSYTGGSYNEQFF.